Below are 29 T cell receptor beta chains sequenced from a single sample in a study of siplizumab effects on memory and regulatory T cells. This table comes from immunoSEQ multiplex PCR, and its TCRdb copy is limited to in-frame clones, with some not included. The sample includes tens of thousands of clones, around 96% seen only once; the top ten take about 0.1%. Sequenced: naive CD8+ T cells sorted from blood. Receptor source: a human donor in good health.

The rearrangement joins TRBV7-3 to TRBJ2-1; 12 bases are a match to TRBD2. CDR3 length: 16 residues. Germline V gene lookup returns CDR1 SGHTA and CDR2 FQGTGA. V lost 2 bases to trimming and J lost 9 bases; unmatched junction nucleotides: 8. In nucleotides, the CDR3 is TGTGCCAGCAGCTTATCGTCTAGCGGGGGGGCCAGTGAGCAGTTCTTC. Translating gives CASSLSSSGGASEQFF.

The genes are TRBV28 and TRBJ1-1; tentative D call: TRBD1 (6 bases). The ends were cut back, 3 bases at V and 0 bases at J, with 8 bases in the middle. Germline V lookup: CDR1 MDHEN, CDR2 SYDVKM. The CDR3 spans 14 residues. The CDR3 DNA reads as TGTGCCAGCAGTTTCGGACAGTTGAACACTGAAGCTTTCTTT. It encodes CASSFGQLNTEAFF.

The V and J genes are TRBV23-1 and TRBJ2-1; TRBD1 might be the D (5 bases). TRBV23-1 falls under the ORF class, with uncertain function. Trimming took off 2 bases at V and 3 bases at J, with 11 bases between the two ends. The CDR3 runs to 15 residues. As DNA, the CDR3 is TGCGCCAGCAGTCAACCGAGGACAAACTACAATGAGCAGTTCTTC. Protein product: CASSQPRTNYNEQFF.

Written as DNA, the CDR3 is TGTGCCAGCAGCTTAAGACCCCGAGAGGGGCTCCCTGAAGCTTTCTTT. It translates to CASSLRPREGLPEAFF. This chain connects TRBV11-2 to TRBJ1-1, with D possibly TRBD1 on 5 matching bases. Deletions cut 2 bases from V and 6 bases from J, with 19 bases between. Per germline, CDR1 SGHAT and CDR2 FQNNGV. The CDR3 runs to 16 residues.

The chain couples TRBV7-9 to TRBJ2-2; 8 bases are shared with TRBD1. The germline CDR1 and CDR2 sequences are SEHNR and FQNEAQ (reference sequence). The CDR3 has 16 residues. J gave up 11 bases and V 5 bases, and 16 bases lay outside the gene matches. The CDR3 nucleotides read TGTGCCAGCAGCCCTACGCCGGGACAGGCGTCACGCGAGCTGTTTTTT. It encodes CASSPTPGQASRELFF.

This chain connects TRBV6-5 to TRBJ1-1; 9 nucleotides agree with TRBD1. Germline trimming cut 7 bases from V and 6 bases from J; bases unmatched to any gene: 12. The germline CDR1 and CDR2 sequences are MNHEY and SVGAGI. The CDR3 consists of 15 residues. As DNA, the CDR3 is TGTGCCAGCATTAGGACTAGGACAGGGGAGGCTGAAGCTTTCTTT. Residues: CASIRTRTGEAEAFF.

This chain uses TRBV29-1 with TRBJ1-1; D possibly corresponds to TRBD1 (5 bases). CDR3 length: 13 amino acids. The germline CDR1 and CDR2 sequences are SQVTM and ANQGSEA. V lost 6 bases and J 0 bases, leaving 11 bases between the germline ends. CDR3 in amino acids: CSVFGTVNTEAFF. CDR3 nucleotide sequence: TGCAGCGTCTTTGGGACGGTGAACACTGAAGCTTTCTTT. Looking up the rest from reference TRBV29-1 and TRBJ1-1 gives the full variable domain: SAVISQKPSRDICQRGTSLTIQCQVDSQVTMMFWYRQQPGQSLTLIATANQGSEATYESGFVIDKFPISRPNLTFSTLTVSNMSPEDSSIYLCSVFGTVNTEAFFGQGTRLTVV.

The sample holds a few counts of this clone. CDR3 sequence (DNA): TGCGCCAGCAGCTTGGGGACAGGGGGATACGAGCAGTACTTC. It translates to CASSLGTGGYEQYF. The chain combines TRBV5-1 with TRBJ2-7; 10 bases line up with TRBD1. Germline V gives CDR1 SGHRS, CDR2 YFSETQ. With 0 bases clipped from V and 4 bases from J, the junction kept 1 base outside the gene matches. The CDR3 totals 14 residues.

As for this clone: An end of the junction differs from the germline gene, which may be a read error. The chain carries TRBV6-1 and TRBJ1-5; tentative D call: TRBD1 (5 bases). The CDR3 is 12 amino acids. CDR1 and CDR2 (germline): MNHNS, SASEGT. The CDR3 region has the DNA TGTGCCAGCCGTGAGGGGAATCAGCCCCAGCATTTT. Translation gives CASREGNQPQHF.

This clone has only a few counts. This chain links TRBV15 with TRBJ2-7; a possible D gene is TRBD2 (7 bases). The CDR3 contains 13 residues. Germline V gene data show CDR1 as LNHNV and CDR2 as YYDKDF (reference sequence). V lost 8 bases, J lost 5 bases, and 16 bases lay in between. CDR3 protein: CATGEGGANEQYF. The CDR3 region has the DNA TGTGCCACCGGCGAGGGGGGGGCTAACGAGCAGTACTTC.

The CDR3 coding sequence is TGCGCCAGCAGCCCGGAGAACACCGGGGAGCTGTTTTTT. This translates into CASSPENTGELFF. The V call is TRBV5-1, the J call TRBJ2-2; D is ambiguous. Germline lookup yields CDR1 SGHRS and CDR2 YFSETQ. The CDR3 loop spans 13 amino acids. With 4 bases removed from V and 1 base from J, the gap between germline ends came to 5 bases.

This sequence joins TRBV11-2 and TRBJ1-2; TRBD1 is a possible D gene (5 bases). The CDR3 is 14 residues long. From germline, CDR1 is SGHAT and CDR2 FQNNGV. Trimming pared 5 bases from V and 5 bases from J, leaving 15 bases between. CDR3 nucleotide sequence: TGTGCCAGCAGCGACGACAGCGCACGGTATGGCTACACCTTC. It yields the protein CASSDDSARYGYTF.

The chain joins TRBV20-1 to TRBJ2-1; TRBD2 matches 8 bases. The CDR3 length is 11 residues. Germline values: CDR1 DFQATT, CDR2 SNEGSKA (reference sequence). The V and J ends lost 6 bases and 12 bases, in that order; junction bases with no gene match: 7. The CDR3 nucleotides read TGCAGTGCCCGGGGGGGAATGGGGCAGTTCTTC. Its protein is CSARGGMGQFF.

The chain's CDR3 is CASSGGEKLFF. The CDR3 DNA follows: TGTGCCAGCAGCGGTGGGGAAAAACTGTTTTTT. The chain is built from TRBV7-9 and TRBJ1-4; no firm D call. The CDR3 has 11 residues. Trimming took off 5 bases at V and 8 bases at J, with 6 bases between the two ends. CDR1 and CDR2 (germline): SEHNR, FQNEAQ (reference sequence).

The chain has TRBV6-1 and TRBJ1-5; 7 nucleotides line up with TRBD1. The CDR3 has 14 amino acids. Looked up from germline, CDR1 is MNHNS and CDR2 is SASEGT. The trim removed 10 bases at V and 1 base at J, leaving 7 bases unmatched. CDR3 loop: CANSQGLSNQPQHF. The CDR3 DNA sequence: TGTGCCAATTCACAGGGGTTGAGCAATCAGCCCCAGCATTTT.

This CDR3 reads CASSGSNTRDYLDTQYF. DNA for the CDR3: TGTGCCAGCAGCGGCTCTAATACCCGGGACTATTTAGATACGCAGTATTTT. The V gene is TRBV5-4, the J gene TRBJ2-3, with TRBD2 matching 7 bases. Germline V lookup: CDR1 SGHNT, CDR2 YYREEE (reference sequence). This CDR3 spans 17 amino acids. V gave up 4 bases and J gave up 5 bases; unmatched junction bases: 16.

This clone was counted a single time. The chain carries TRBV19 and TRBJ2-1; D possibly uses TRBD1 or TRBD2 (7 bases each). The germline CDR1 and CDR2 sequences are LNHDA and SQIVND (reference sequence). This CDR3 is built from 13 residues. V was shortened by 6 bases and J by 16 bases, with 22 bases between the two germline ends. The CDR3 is CASSPAQGRDGFF. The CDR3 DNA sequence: TGTGCCAGTAGCCCCGCACAGGGGAGGGACGGTTTCTTC. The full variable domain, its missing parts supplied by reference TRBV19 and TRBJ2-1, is DGGITQSPKYLFRKEGQNVTLSCEQNLNHDAMYWYRQDPGQGLRLIYYSQIVNDFQKGDIAEGYSVSREKKESFPLTVTSAQKNPTAFYLCASSPAQGRDGFFGPGTRLTVL.

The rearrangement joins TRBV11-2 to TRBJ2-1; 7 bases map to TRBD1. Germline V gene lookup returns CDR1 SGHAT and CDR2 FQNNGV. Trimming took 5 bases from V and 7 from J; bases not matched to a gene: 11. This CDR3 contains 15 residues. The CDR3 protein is CASSRERGGLNEQFF. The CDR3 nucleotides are TGTGCCAGCAGCCGGGAACGAGGGGGCTTAAATGAGCAGTTCTTC.

CDR3 in amino acids: CASSIWASSTDTQYF. CDR3 sequence (DNA): TGTGCCAGTAGTATTTGGGCCTCTAGCACAGATACGCAGTATTTT. The rearrangement links TRBV19 to TRBJ2-3; D call uncertain. Trimming cost V 3 bases and J 0 bases, with 10 bases left between them. The CDR3 sequence is 15 residues long. The V gene's germline CDR1 is LNHDA and CDR2 SQIVND (reference sequence).

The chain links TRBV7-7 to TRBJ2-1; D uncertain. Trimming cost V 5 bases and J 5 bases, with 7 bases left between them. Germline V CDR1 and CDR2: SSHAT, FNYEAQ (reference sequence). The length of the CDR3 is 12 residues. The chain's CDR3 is CASSGLDNEQFF. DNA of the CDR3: TGTGCCAGCAGCGGGCTCGACAATGAGCAGTTCTTC.

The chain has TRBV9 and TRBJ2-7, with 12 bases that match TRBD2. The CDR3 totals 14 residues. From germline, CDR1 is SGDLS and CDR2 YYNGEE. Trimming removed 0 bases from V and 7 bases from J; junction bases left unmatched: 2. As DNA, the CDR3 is TGTGCCAGCAGCGTAGCTAGCGGGGGGGATGAGCAGTACTTC. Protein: CASSVASGGDEQYF.

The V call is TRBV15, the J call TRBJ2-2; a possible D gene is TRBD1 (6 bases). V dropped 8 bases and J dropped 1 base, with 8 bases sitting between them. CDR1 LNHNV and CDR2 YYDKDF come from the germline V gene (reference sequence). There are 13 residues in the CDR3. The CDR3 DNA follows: TGTGCCACCCAGGGACAGAACACCGGGGAGCTGTTTTTT. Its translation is CATQGQNTGELFF.

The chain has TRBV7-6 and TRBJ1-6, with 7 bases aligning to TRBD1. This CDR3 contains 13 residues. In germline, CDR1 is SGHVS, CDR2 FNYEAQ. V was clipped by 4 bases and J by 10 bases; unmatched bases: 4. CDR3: CASSSTGFSPLHF. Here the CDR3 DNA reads TGTGCCAGCAGCTCGACAGGGTTCTCACCCCTCCACTTT.

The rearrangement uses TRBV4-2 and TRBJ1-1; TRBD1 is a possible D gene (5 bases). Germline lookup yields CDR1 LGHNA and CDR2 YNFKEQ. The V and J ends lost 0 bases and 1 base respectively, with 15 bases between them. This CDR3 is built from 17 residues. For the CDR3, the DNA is TGTGCCAGCAGCCAAGATATTGGGGTTGGGGGGAACACTGAAGCTTTCTTT. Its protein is CASSQDIGVGGNTEAFF.

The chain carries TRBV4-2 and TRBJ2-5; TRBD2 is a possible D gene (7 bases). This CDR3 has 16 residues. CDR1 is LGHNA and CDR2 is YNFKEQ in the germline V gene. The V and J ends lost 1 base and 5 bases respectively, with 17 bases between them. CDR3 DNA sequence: TGTGCCAGCAGCCAAGTAGGGGGGGGTACCTTGGAGACCCAGTACTTC. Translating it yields CASSQVGGGTLETQYF.

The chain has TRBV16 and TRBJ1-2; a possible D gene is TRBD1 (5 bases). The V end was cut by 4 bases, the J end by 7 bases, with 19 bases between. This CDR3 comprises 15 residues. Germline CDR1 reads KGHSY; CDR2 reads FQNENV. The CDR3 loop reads CASSPVTGSLRGYTF. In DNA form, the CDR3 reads TGTGCCAGCAGCCCCGTCACAGGCTCTCTTCGTGGCTACACCTTC.

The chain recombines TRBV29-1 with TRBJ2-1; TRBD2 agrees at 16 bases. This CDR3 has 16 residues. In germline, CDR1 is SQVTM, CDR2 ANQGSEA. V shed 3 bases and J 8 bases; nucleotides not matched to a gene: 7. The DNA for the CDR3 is TGCAGCGTTGAGGGGACTAGCGGGGGGGCAATCGATGAGCAGTTCTTC. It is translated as CSVEGTSGGAIDEQFF.

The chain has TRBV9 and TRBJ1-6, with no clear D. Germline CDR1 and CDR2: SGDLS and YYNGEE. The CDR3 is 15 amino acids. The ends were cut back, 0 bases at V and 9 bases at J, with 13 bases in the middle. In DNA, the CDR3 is TGTGCCAGCAGCGTAGGAACCTCGTGGGTTTCACCCCTCCACTTT. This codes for CASSVGTSWVSPLHF.

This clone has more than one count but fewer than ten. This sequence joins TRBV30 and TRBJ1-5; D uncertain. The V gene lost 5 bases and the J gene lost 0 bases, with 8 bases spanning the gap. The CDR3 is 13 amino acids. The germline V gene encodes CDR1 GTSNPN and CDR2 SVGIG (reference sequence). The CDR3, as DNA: TGTGCCTGGTCTGACGGTAGCAATCAGCCCCAGCATTTT. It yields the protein CAWSDGSNQPQHF. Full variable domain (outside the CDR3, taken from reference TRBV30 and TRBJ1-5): SQTIHQWPATLVQPVGSPLSLECTVEGTSNPNLYWYRQAAGRGLQLLFYSVGIGQISSEVPQNLSASRPQDRQFILSSKKLLLSDSGFYLCAWSDGSNQPQHFGDGTRLSIL.